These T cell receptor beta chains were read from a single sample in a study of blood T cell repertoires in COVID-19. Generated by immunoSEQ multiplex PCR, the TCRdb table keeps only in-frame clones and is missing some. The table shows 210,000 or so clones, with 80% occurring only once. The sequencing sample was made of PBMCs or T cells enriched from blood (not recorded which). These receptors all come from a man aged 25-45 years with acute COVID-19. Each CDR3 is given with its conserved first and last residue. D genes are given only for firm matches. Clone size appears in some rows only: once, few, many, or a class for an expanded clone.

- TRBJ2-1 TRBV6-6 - CASGLSSYNEQFF TGTGCCAGCGGCCTCAGCTCCTACAATGAGCAGTTCTTC
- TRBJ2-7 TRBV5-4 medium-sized CASSFRGPSYEQYF TGTGCCAGCAGCTTCAGGGGTCCTTCCTACGAGCAGTACTTC
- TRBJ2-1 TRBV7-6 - CASSLLYSSYNEQFF TGTGCCAGCAGCTTACTCTACAGCTCCTACAATGAGCAGTTCTTC
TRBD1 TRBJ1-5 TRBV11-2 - CASSLGQNQPQHF TGTGCCAGCAGCTTGGGACAGAATCAGCCCCAGCATTTT
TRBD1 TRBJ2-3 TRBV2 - CASSPPGQTTDTQYF TGTGCCAGCAGCCCTCCGGGACAGACGACAGATACGCAGTATTTT
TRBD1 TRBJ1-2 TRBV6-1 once CASSDQGAHGYTF TGTGCCAGCAGTGACCAGGGGGCCCATGGCTACACCTTC
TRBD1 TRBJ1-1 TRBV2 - CASSGTGGTEAFF TGTGCCAGCAGCGGGACAGGGGGCACTGAAGCTTTCTTT
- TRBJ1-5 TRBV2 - CASSEGGPYSNQPQHF TGTGCCAGCAGTGAAGGGGGGCCTTATAGCAATCAGCCCCAGCATTTT
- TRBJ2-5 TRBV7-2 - CASGRRTQETQYF TGTGCCAGCGGGAGGCGGACCCAAGAGACCCAGTACTTC
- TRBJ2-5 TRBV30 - CAWSVPAGEGETQYF TGTGCCTGGAGTGTACCGGCAGGGGAAGGAGAGACCCAGTACTTC
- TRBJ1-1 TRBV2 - CASSEARGLLLNTEAFF TGTGCCAGCAGTGAAGCGCGGGGGTTGCTATTGAACACTGAAGCTTTCTTT
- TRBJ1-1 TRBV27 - CASRSSGNTEAFF TGTGCCAGCAGGTCGTCAGGGAACACTGAAGCTTTCTTT
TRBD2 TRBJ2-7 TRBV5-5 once CASSLDGGGIYEQYF TGTGCCAGCAGCTTGGATGGCGGGGGGATCTACGAGCAGTACTTC
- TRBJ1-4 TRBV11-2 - CASSYGGYREKLFF TGTGCCAGCAGCTACGGGGGGTATAGGGAAAAACTGTTTTTT
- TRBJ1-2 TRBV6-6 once CASSSRQGGYGYTF TGTGCCAGCAGTTCCCGACAAGGAGGCTATGGCTACACCTTC
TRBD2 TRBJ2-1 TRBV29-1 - CSVGLAGGTEQFF TGCAGCGTTGGACTAGCGGGGGGGACTGAGCAGTTCTTC
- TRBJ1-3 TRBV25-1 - CASSTPGGGNTIYF TGTGCCAGCAGTACGCCGGGGGGAGGTAACACCATATATTTT
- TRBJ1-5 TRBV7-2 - CASSLAGVNQPQHF TGTGCCAGCAGCTTAGCCGGGGTCAATCAGCCCCAGCATTTT
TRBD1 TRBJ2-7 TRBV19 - CASSIRDRGFRSSYEQYF TGTGCCAGTAGTATAAGGGACAGGGGGTTCCGGAGCTCCTACGAGCAGTACTTC
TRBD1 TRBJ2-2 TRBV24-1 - CATSEPGTVTGELFF TGTGCCACCAGTGAGCCCGGGACAGTCACCGGGGAGCTGTTTTTT
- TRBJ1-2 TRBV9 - CASSAGGAAERLGYGYTF TGTGCCAGCAGCGCCGGGGGGGCAGCTGAACGGTTGGGCTATGGCTACACCTTC
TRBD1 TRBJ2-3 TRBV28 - CASGEGAASTDTQYF TGTGCCAGCGGTGAGGGGGCGGCTAGCACAGATACGCAGTATTTT
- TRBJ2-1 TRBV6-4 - CASSDGQHEQFF TGTGCCAGCAGTGACGGGCAGCATGAGCAGTTCTTC
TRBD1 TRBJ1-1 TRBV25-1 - CASSDKPGQGAGEAFF TGTGCCAGCAGTGATAAACCGGGACAGGGGGCTGGTGAAGCTTTCTTT
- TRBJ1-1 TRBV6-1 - CASSEARGLNTEAFF TGTGCCAGCAGTGAAGCGCGCGGGTTGAACACTGAAGCTTTCTTT
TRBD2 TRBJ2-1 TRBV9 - CASSGGRGRSYNEQFF TGTGCCAGCAGCGGTGGGAGGGGTAGGTCCTACAATGAGCAGTTCTTC
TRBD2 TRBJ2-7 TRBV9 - CASSVNQAGMGEQYF TGTGCCAGCAGTGTAAACCAAGCGGGGATGGGGGAGCAGTACTTC
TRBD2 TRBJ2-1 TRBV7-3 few CASSLTSSGGAKEQFF TGTGCCAGCAGCTTAACATCTAGCGGGGGGGCCAAAGAGCAGTTCTTC
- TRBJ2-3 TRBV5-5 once CASSLGGVHVDTQYF TGTGCCAGCAGCTTAGGCGGGGTCCATGTGGATACGCAGTATTTT
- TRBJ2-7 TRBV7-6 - CASSLSTRSEQYF TGTGCCAGCAGCTTATCGACGCGGAGCGAGCAGTACTTC
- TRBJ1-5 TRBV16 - CASSQRHRGNQPQHF TGTGCCAGCAGCCAAAGGCACAGGGGCAATCAGCCCCAGCATTTT
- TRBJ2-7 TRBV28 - CASSLPAGTYEQYF TGTGCCAGCAGTTTACCAGCGGGTACCTACGAGCAGTACTTC